A single sample is the source of the 19 T cell receptor beta chains below, sequenced in a study of beta chain features in type 1 diabetes. What was sequenced were expressed TCRB transcripts, since all of the isolated RNA had been reverse transcribed. Libraries were prepared by immunoSEQ multiplex PCR; TCRdb keeps only in-frame clonotypes and omits some of them. The sample includes 600,000 to 650,000 clones, 15% to 19% seen only once; the top ten take 0.09% to 0.095%. The sample consisted of naive CD4+ T cells from blood. The receptors were sampled from a man aged 18 to 29 in good health.

The chain is built from TRBV6-5 and TRBJ1-3; D gene unclear. V was cut by 0 bases and J by 4 bases, with 13 bases left in between. The CDR3 runs 16 residues. Looked up from germline, CDR1 is MNHEY and CDR2 is SVGAGI. CDR3 sequence reads: CASSYSRQVAGNTIYF. The DNA of the CDR3 is TGTGCCAGCAGTTACTCGAGGCAGGTAGCGGGAAACACCATATATTTT.

This clone came up a few times. The J gene is TRBJ2-4, the V gene TRBV28; possible D gene TRBD2, 6 bases. Trimming pared 2 bases from V and 0 bases from J, leaving 8 bases between. Germline CDR1 and CDR2: MDHEN and SYDVKM. The CDR3 is 15 residues long. CDR3 DNA sequence: TGTGCCAGCAGTTTAAAGGGACTAGCCAAAAACATTCAGTACTTC. It specifies CASSLKGLAKNIQYF.

This chain's CDR3 is CASALTSGNTGELFF. As DNA, the CDR3 is TGTGCCAGCGCTTTGACTAGCGGGAACACCGGGGAGCTGTTTTTT. The chain carries TRBV7-2 and TRBJ2-2, with TRBD2 identical over 9 bases. Germline CDR1 is SGHTA and CDR2 is FQGNSA. Losses at the gene ends were 8 bases for V and 1 base for J; bases not matched to a gene: 5. The CDR3 loop spans 15 amino acids.

This clone was detected only a few times. This sequence joins TRBV5-6 and TRBJ2-7; 8 nucleotides align to TRBD1. With V trimmed by 4 bases and J by 3 bases, 15 bases remained unmatched. Per the germline V gene, CDR1 is SGHDT and CDR2 is YYEEEE. The CDR3 runs 17 residues. CDR3 bases: TGTGCCAGCAGCAAAATATACCAGACAGGGGCCCTCTACGAGCAGTACTTC. Its protein is CASSKIYQTGALYEQYF.

The V and J genes are TRBV7-2 and TRBJ2-5; D may be TRBD1 or TRBD2 (5 bases each). This CDR3 spans 12 amino acids. The ends were cut back, 1 base at V and 13 bases at J, with 13 bases in the middle. Germline-derived CDR1 and CDR2 are SGHTA and FQGNSA. The CDR3, as DNA: TGTGCCAGCAGCTTAGTTGGGACCCCCTTGTACTTC. This sequence encodes CASSLVGTPLYF.

The sample holds a few counts of this clone. The genes are TRBV18 and TRBJ2-1; TRBD1 aligns across 7 bases. Germline lookup yields CDR1 KGHSH and CDR2 LQKENI. The length of the CDR3 is 18 residues. V lost 2 bases to trimming and J lost 9 bases; unmatched junction nucleotides: 19. The CDR3 protein is CASSPRGQSNPHTIEQFF. CDR3 nucleotide sequence: TGTGCCAGCTCACCAAGGGGACAGTCAAACCCTCATACCATTGAGCAGTTCTTC. Full variable domain (rest looked up from reference TRBV18 and TRBJ2-1): NAGVMQNPRHLVRRRGQEARLRCSPMKGHSHVYWYRQLPEEGLKFMVYLQKENIIDESGMPKERFSAEFPKEGPSILRIQQVVRGDSAAYFCASSPRGQSNPHTIEQFFGPGTRLTVL.

This clone was seen only a few times. This chain links TRBV7-3 with TRBJ2-5; the D call may be TRBD1 or TRBD2 (5 bases each). Trimming removed 4 bases from V and 0 bases from J, with 6 bases in between. Germline assignment: CDR1 SGHTA and CDR2 FQGTGA. There are 13 residues in the CDR3. The CDR3 nucleotides read TGTGCCAGCAGCTCGGGGCACCAAGAGACCCAGTACTTC. Translation gives CASSSGHQETQYF.

The rearrangement links TRBV2 to TRBJ2-1, with D perhaps being TRBD1 or TRBD2 (5 bases each). The CDR3 loop spans 15 amino acids. Germline lookup yields CDR1 SNHLY and CDR2 FYNNEI. V lost 2 bases and J 7 bases, leaving 15 bases between the germline ends. DNA for the CDR3: TGTGCCAGCAGTGAATCGCAGGGTCCGGGGAATGAGCAGTTCTTC. It encodes CASSESQGPGNEQFF.

This clone occurred a few times. CDR3 bases: TGTGCCAGCAGCGTAGTAACGGTCGGCCTAGATACGCAGTATTTT. Its translation is CASSVVTVGLDTQYF. V usage is TRBV9 and J usage is TRBJ2-3; D is uncertain. The CDR3 sequence is 15 residues long. Germline loops: CDR1 SGDLS, CDR2 YYNGEE. V was trimmed by 0 bases and J by 5 bases, leaving 13 bases between them.

The table lists this clone with a few counts. CDR3 amino acids: CASSLFGRKSTEAFF. As DNA, the CDR3 is TGTGCCAGCAGCTTATTTGGGAGAAAGAGTACTGAAGCTTTCTTT. The chain recombines TRBV7-9 with TRBJ1-1; D remains unclear. Trimming cost V 2 bases and J 5 bases, with 15 bases left between them. The CDR3 has 15 residues. CDR1 and CDR2 (germline): SEHNR, FQNEAQ (reference sequence).

This clone occurred a few times. The chain employs TRBV27 and TRBJ2-7; the D call may be TRBD1 or TRBD2 (5 bases each). The V gene lost 2 bases and the J gene lost 2 bases, with 10 bases spanning the gap. Per the germline V gene, CDR1 is MNHEY and CDR2 is SMNVEV (reference sequence). CDR3 length equals 14 residues. In DNA, the CDR3 is TGTGCCAGCAGTTTAAAGGGGAGAGCCTACGAGCAGTACTTC. Translation gives CASSLKGRAYEQYF.

This clone was observed a few times. Other nucleotide sequences from this sample produce the same CDR3. This chain connects TRBV28 to TRBJ1-2; D ambiguous. Trimming took off 3 bases at V and 2 bases at J, with 7 bases between the two ends. The CDR3 loop spans 13 amino acids. Germline CDR1 is MDHEN and CDR2 is SYDVKM. This CDR3 reads CASSFGQNYGYTF. The CDR3 DNA sequence: TGTGCCAGCAGTTTTGGGCAGAACTATGGCTACACCTTC.

This clone was seen a few times. The chain links TRBV7-2 to TRBJ2-3; D unresolved. There are 15 residues in the CDR3. The V and J ends lost 3 bases and 0 bases respectively, with 10 bases between them. Germline CDR1 is SGHTA and CDR2 is FQGNSA. As DNA, the CDR3 is TGTGCCAGCAGCTTCACGGGCTCTAGCACAGATACGCAGTATTTT. Encoded protein: CASSFTGSSTDTQYF. Complete variable domain (other parts from reference TRBV7-2 and TRBJ2-3): GAGVSQSPSNKVTEKGKDVELRCDPISGHTALYWYRQSLGQGLEFLIYFQGNSAPDKSGLPSDRFSAERTGGSVSTLTIQRTQQEDSAVYLCASSFTGSSTDTQYFGPGTRLTVL.

There are a few counts of this clone. J is TRBJ2-3 and V is TRBV7-9; 10 bases are shared with TRBD1. Germline CDR1 reads SEHNR; CDR2 reads FQNEAQ (reference sequence). V lost 5 bases and J lost 7; bases outside the gene matches: 6. CDR3 length: 14 residues. The CDR3 nucleotides read TGTGCCAGCAGCCTGGGACAGGGGTTGAATACGCAGTATTTT. Protein sequence: CASSLGQGLNTQYF.

Here the CDR3 reads CAISGRLAGLSSYNEQFF. The CDR3 DNA sequence: TGTGCCATCAGTGGACGACTAGCGGGATTAAGCTCCTACAATGAGCAGTTCTTC. The rearrangement uses TRBV10-3 and TRBJ2-1; TRBD2 agrees at 11 bases. The junction had 8 bases not matched to a gene; V was cut back by 4 bases and J by 0 bases. This CDR3 region has 18 residues. CDR1 and CDR2 (germline): ENHRY, SYGVKD.

The V call is TRBV9, the J call TRBJ2-1; 10 bases are a match to TRBD2. The CDR3 is 17 residues long. The V gene end was trimmed by 1 base and the J gene end by 4 bases; junction bases not matched to a gene: 8. Germline V gene data show CDR1 as SGDLS and CDR2 as YYNGEE. The CDR3 DNA is TGTGCCAGCAGCGTAAGGCTAGCGGGAGTAGGTTACAATGAGCAGTTCTTC. It is translated as CASSVRLAGVGYNEQFF.

This chain connects TRBV4-3 to TRBJ2-2; TRBD1 aligns across 10 bases. In germline, CDR1 is LGHNA, CDR2 YSLEER. V dropped 1 base and J dropped 4; count of bases not matched to a gene: 6. The CDR3 contains 17 residues. This CDR3 is CASSQGGQGTSTGELFF. DNA of the CDR3: TGCGCCAGCAGCCAAGGGGGACAGGGGACCTCCACCGGGGAGCTGTTTTTT.

The V gene is TRBV27, the J gene TRBJ2-7; D might be TRBD2 (6 bases). Germline V gene data show CDR1 as MNHEY and CDR2 as SMNVEV (reference sequence). Trimming cost V 6 bases and J 6 bases, with 12 bases left between them. CDR3 length: 12 residues. This CDR3 reads CASRRGSGEQYF. The CDR3 coding sequence is TGTGCCAGCAGGCGGGGATCCGGCGAGCAGTACTTC.

The CDR3 is CAIKIQLSYNEQFF. The CDR3 bases are TGTGCCATCAAGATACAGCTCTCGTACAATGAGCAGTTCTTC. The chain couples TRBV10-3 to TRBJ2-1, with unresolved D. The CDR3 is 14 amino acids. The V and J ends lost 7 bases and 4 bases respectively, with 14 bases between them. Germline lookup yields CDR1 ENHRY and CDR2 SYGVKD.